One and the same sample provided the 14 T cell receptor beta chains below, sequenced in a study of T cell responses to AZD1222 COVID-19 vaccine. Libraries were prepared by immunoSEQ multiplex PCR; TCRdb keeps only in-frame clonotypes and omits some of them. The sample holds about 110,000 clones, approximately 90% seen once. The source material was peripheral blood, sampled 28 days after the second AZD1222 dose. These receptors all come from an adult who received the AZD1222 COVID-19 vaccine.

The J gene is TRBJ1-1, the V gene TRBV10-3; a possible D gene is TRBD1 (6 bases). CDR3 length: 14 amino acids. The V end lost 0 bases, the J end lost 6 bases, and 11 bases lay between the germline ends. CDR1 and CDR2 (germline): ENHRY, SYGVKD. In DNA, the CDR3 is TGTGCCATCAGTGAGTCGACAGGTTCTCCTGAAGCTTTCTTT. Residues: CAISESTGSPEAFF.

The chain employs TRBV4-2 and TRBJ2-7, with D perhaps TRBD1 (5 bases). Between the trimmed V and J ends, which lost 3 bases and 5 bases, there was a span of 23 bases. Per germline, CDR1 LGHNA and CDR2 YNFKEQ. The CDR3 runs to 17 residues. The CDR3 DNA reads TGTGCCAGCAGCCAGGAAGATACCCAGGGTGGCCGGAACGAGCAGTACTTC. Translating gives CASSQEDTQGGRNEQYF.

The chain couples TRBV12-5 to TRBJ1-1; no definite D call. CDR3 length: 14 residues. V shed 0 bases and J shed 2 bases, with 7 bases lying between them. The germline gives CDR1 LGHNT, CDR2 FRNRAP. The CDR3, as DNA: TGTGCTAGTGGTTTGGTAAGGAACAACACTGAAGCTTTCTTT. It specifies CASGLVRNNTEAFF.

This clone was seen once. J is TRBJ2-1 and V is TRBV30; no firm D call. V lost 0 bases to trimming and J lost 0 bases, with 6 bases between them. The CDR3 length is 14 residues. Looked up from germline, CDR1 is GTSNPN and CDR2 is SVGIG (reference sequence). The CDR3 protein is CAWSVRGSYNEQFF. The CDR3 DNA sequence: TGTGCCTGGAGTGTACGAGGCTCCTACAATGAGCAGTTCTTC.

The DNA for the CDR3 is TGTGCCAGCAGAGCTGCATCCTTCTATGGCTACACCTTC. Its translation: CASRAASFYGYTF. The J gene is TRBJ1-2, the V gene TRBV7-9; D is ambiguous. Germline assignment: CDR1 SEHNR and CDR2 FQNEAQ (reference sequence). The CDR3 consists of 13 residues. Trimming took 6 bases from V and 4 from J, leaving 12 bases between them.

The rearrangement uses TRBV11-1 and TRBJ1-5; 7 bases map to TRBD1. This CDR3 region has 13 residues. J lost 9 bases, V lost 5 bases, and 7 bases had no gene match. Germline V gives CDR1 SGHAT, CDR2 FQDESV (reference sequence). The DNA of the CDR3 is TGTGCCAGCAGCCCCTCAGGGGGGGGGCCCCAGCATTTT. This gives the protein CASSPSGGGPQHF.

The CDR3, as DNA: TGTGCCAGCACAAAAGGGACCCACGAGCAGTACTTC. It is translated as CASTKGTHEQYF. The rearrangement links TRBV25-1 to TRBJ2-7; D possibly matches TRBD1 or TRBD2 (5 bases each). Germline-derived CDR1 and CDR2 are MGHDK and SYGVNS. V lost 7 bases and J lost 5, with 12 bases in between. The CDR3 runs 12 residues.

The V call is TRBV4-1, the J call TRBJ2-7; 8 bases line up with TRBD1. After removal of 1 base from V and 5 bases from J, the junction contained 7 bases not matched to a gene. The CDR3 is 15 amino acids. The V gene's germline CDR1 is MGHRA and CDR2 YSYEKL. The CDR3, as DNA: TGCGCCAGCAGCCAAGGGACAGGGAGAGGGCACGAGCAGTACTTC. This encodes CASSQGTGRGHEQYF.

The chain links TRBV6-5 to TRBJ1-6; weak D call: TRBD1 (5 bases). Germline-derived CDR1 and CDR2 are MNHEY and SVGAGI. The CDR3 runs 13 residues. The ends were cut back, 0 bases at V and 10 bases at J, with 7 bases in the middle. CDR3 amino acids: CASSYSGRSPLHF. The CDR3 nucleotides are TGTGCCAGCAGTTACTCGGGGCGGTCACCCCTCCACTTT.

The chain joins TRBV11-2 to TRBJ2-7; no clear D gene. The length of the CDR3 is 15 residues. Trimming left V 6 bases short and J 3 bases short, with 18 bases between. Germline V gene sequence: CDR1 SGHAT, CDR2 FQNNGV. CDR3 in DNA: TGTGCCAGCAGGCAAGAAATACCTATTTACTACGAGCAGTACTTC. It encodes CASRQEIPIYYEQYF.

The CDR3 nucleotides are TGTGCCAGCAGCTCTACGGAGCCGGCCGAGCAGTACTTC. Its protein is CASSSTEPAEQYF. This chain links TRBV7-9 with TRBJ2-7, with D uncertain. The V end lost 4 bases, the J end lost 6 bases, and 13 bases lay between the germline ends. CDR3 length equals 13 residues. The germline gives CDR1 SEHNR, CDR2 FQNEAQ (reference sequence). Filled out from reference TRBV7-9 and TRBJ2-7, the complete variable domain reads DTGVSQNPRHKITKRGQNVTFRCDPISEHNRLYWYRQTLGQGPEFLTYFQNEAQLEKSRLLSDRFSAERPKGSFSTLEIQRTEQGDSAMYLCASSSTEPAEQYFGPGTRLTVT.

The chain joins TRBV5-1 to TRBJ1-1; possibly TRBD1 for D (6 bases). Per germline, CDR1 SGHRS and CDR2 YFSETQ. The CDR3 sequence is 15 residues long. The V and J ends lost 3 bases and 1 base respectively, with 13 bases between them. The CDR3 DNA reads TGCGCCAGCAGCTGGTCGGTACAGGGGAACACTGAAGCTTTCTTT. Translation gives CASSWSVQGNTEAFF.

V gene TRBV7-2 combines with J gene TRBJ2-1; D tentatively fits TRBD1 or TRBD2 (5 bases each). Per the germline V gene, CDR1 is SGHTA and CDR2 is FQGNSA. The CDR3 totals 15 residues. V was trimmed by 6 bases and J by 6 bases, leaving 18 bases between them. This CDR3 is CASRRGTEQSNEQFF. The CDR3, as DNA: TGTGCCAGCAGACGAGGGACGGAGCAGTCCAATGAGCAGTTCTTC.

The chain links TRBV11-3 to TRBJ2-2, with D possibly matching TRBD2 (5 bases). V was cut by 5 bases and J by 6 bases, with 10 bases left in between. Germline V gives CDR1 SGHNT, CDR2 YENEEA. The CDR3 spans 13 residues. CDR3 amino acids: CASSRGVSGELFF. The DNA of the CDR3 is TGTGCCAGCAGCCGGGGAGTGTCCGGGGAGCTGTTTTTT.